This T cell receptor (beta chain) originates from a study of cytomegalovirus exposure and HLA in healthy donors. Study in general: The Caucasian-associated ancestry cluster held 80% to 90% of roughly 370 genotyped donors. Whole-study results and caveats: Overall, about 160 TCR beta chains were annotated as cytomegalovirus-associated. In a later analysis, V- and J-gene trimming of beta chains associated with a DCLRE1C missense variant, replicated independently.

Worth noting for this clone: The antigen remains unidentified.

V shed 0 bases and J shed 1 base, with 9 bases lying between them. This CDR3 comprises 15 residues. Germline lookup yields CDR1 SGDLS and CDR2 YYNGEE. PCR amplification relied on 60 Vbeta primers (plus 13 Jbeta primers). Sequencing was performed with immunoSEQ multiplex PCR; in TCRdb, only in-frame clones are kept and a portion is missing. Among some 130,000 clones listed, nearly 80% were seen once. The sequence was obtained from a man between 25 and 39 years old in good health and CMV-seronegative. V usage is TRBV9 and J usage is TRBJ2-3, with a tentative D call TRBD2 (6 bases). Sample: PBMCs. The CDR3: CASSVGTTRTDTQYF. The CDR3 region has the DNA TGTGCCAGCAGCGTAGGGACTACCCGCACAGATACGCAGTATTTT.